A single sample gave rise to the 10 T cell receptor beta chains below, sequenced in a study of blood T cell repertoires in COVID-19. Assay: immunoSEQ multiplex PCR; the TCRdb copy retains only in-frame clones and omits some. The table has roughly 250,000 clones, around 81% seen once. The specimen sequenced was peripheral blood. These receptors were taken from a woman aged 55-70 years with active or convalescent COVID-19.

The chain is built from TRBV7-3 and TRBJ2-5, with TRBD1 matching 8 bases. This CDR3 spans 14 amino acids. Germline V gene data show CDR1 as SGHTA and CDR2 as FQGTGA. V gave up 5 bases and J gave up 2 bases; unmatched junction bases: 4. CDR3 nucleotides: TGTGCCAGCAGCAATACAGGGGGACAAGAGACCCAGTACTTC. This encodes CASSNTGGQETQYF.

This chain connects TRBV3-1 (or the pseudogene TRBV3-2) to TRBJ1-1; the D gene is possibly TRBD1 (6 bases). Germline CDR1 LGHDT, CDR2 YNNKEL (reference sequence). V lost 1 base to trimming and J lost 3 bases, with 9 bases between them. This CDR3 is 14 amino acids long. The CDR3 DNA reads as TGTGCCAGCAGCCAAGGGGGGCGGGACACTGAAGCTTTCTTT. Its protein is CASSQGGRDTEAFF.

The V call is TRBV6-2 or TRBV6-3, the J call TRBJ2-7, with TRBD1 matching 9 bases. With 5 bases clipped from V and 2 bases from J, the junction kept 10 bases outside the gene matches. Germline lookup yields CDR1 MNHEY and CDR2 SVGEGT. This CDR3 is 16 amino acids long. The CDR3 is CASSQMDGTGPYEQYF. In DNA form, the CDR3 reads TGTGCCAGCAGTCAGATGGATGGGACAGGGCCCTACGAGCAGTACTTC.

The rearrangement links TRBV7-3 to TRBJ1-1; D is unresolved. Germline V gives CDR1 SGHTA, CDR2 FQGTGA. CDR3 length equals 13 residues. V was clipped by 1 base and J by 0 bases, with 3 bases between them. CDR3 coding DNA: TGTGCCAGCAGCTTAATCTTGAACACTGAAGCTTTCTTT. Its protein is CASSLILNTEAFF. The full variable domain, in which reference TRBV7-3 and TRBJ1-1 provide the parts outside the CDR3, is GAGVSQTPSNKVTEKGKYVELRCDPISGHTALYWYRQSLGQGPEFLIYFQGTGAADDSGLPNDRFFAVRPEGSVSTLKIQRTERGDSAVYLCASSLILNTEAFFGQGTRLTVV.

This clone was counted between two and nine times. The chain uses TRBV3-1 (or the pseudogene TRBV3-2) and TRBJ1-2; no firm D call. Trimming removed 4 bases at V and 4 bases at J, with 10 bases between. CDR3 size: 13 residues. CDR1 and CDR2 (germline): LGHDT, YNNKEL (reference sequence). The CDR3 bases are TGTGCCAGCAGCCGAGAATACTCCTATGGCTACACCTTC. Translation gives CASSREYSYGYTF.

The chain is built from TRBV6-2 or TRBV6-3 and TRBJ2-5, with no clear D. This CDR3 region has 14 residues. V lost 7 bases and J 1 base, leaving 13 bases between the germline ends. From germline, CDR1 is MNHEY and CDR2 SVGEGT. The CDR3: CASTPLPGQETQYF. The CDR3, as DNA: TGTGCCAGCACCCCCCTCCCGGGCCAAGAGACCCAGTACTTC.

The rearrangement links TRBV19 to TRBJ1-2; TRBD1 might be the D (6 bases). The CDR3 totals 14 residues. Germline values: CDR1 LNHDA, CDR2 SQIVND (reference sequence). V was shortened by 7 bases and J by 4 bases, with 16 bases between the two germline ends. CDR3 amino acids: CASTDGGAGYGYTF. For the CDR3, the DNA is TGTGCCAGTACCGATGGGGGGGCCGGCTATGGCTACACCTTC. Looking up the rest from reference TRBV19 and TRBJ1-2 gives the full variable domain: DGGITQSPKYLFRKEGQNVTLSCEQNLNHDAMYWYRQDPGQGLRLIYYSQIVNDFQKGDIAEGYSVSREKKESFPLTVTSAQKNPTAFYLCASTDGGAGYGYTFGSGTRLTVV.

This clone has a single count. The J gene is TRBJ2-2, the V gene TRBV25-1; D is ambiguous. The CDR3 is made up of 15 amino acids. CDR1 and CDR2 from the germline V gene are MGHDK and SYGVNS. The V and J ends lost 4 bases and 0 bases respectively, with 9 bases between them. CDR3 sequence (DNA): TGTGCCAGCAGTGCCGCCAGGCCGAACACCGGGGAGCTGTTTTTT. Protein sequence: CASSAARPNTGELFF.

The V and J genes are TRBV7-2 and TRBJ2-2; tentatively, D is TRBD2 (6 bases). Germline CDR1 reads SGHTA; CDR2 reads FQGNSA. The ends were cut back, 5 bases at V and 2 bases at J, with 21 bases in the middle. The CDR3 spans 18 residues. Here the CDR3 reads CASSPVTGAYINTGELFF. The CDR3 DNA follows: TGTGCCAGCAGCCCGGTAACGGGAGCCTACATTAACACCGGGGAGCTGTTTTTT.

CDR3 nucleotide sequence: TGCGCCAGCAGCCCACGAGGACAGGGGGCCGAGGGTTGGACTGAAGCTTTCTTT. Translation: CASSPRGQGAEGWTEAFF. This chain links TRBV5-1 with TRBJ1-1, with 11 bases aligning to TRBD1. CDR3 size: 18 residues. The V and J ends lost 4 bases and 5 bases, in that order; junction bases with no gene match: 16. Germline V gene lookup returns CDR1 SGHRS and CDR2 YFSETQ.